The present T cell receptor beta chain was sequenced within a study of CD8+CD57+ T cells in acquired aplastic anemia. The TCR beta profiling, which covered VDJ combination and CDR3 sequence, was carried out using genomic DNA as the template. TCRdb itself ran the reads through MiXCR, one entry per CDR3 protein. The table records approximately 220,000 distinct CDR3 sequences, under 55% of them present only once. CD8+CD57+ cell expansion had been shown by flow cytometry in patients chosen for sequencing. On this clonotype: The germline gene is not matched at one end of the junction; a read error may be the cause.

The sequenced sample was sorted CD4+, CD8+, or CD8+CD57+ T cells (not recorded which) from PBMCs. This sequence originates from a human donor with aplastic anemia.

As DNA, the CDR3 is TGTGCCAGCAGTGGGGTTAGCGACACAGATGCGCAGTATTTT. This encodes CASSGVSDTDAQYF. The chain recombines TRBV2 with TRBJ2-3; TRBD2 is a possible D gene (5 bases). Germline assignment: CDR1 SNHLY and CDR2 FYNNEI. The length of the CDR3 is 14 residues.